This entry lists 27 T cell receptor beta chains sequenced from one sample in a study of beta chain features in type 1 diabetes. General observations from the study: TCRB CDR3 length was moderately but significantly reduced in all four CD4+ subsets of Type 1 diabetes patients.

Isolated RNA was reverse transcribed in full, so expressed TCRB transcripts were sequenced. TCRdb's copy holds only in-frame clones and misses some; the assay was immunoSEQ multiplex PCR. The data hold around 340,000 clones, with approximately 9.7% observed a single time. These receptors have no known antigen. The sample was central memory CD4+ T cells from blood. The receptors were gathered from a man aged 30-40 years with type 1 diabetes.

The chain couples TRBV7-2 to TRBJ2-3, with TRBD2 identical over 7 bases. The junction had 6 bases not matched to a gene; V was cut back by 6 bases and J by 6 bases. CDR3 length equals 13 residues. The germline gives CDR1 SGHTA, CDR2 FQGNSA. The CDR3 DNA reads as TGTGCCAGCAGTTTCGGGGGGTCTGATACGCAGTATTTT. Translation: CASSFGGSDTQYF.

The chain uses TRBV6-6 and TRBJ1-5; a possible D gene is TRBD1 (5 bases). Germline assignment: CDR1 MNHNY and CDR2 SVGAGI (reference sequence). The CDR3 runs to 15 residues. Trimming removed 0 bases from V and 7 bases from J, with 13 bases in between. CDR3 amino acids: CASSYSRGSVQPQHF. The CDR3 nucleotides are TGTGCCAGCAGTTACTCGCGGGGCTCCGTCCAGCCCCAGCATTTT.

This clone has a handful of counts. This may come from a read error, since a much larger clone is one base off. Within the sample, other DNA sequences also encode this same CDR3. For the CDR3, the DNA is TGTGCCAGCAGTAGACAGGTCTACGAGCAGTACTTC. It is translated as CASSRQVYEQYF. The chain links TRBV2 to TRBJ2-7; TRBD1 is a possible D gene (6 bases). CDR1 and CDR2 from the germline V gene are SNHLY and FYNNEI. The V end lost 5 bases, the J end lost 3 bases, and 8 bases lay between the germline ends. The CDR3 has 12 residues.

This clone turned up a few times. The sample holds other DNA sequences that translate to the same CDR3. V is TRBV7-2 and J is TRBJ2-1, with D uncertain. Germline values: CDR1 SGHTA, CDR2 FQGNSA. The CDR3 has 14 amino acids. Trimming left V 0 bases short and J 4 bases short, with 7 bases between. CDR3 nucleotides: TGTGCCAGCAGCTTAGCTCCAGGATACAATGAGCAGTTCTTC. This encodes CASSLAPGYNEQFF.

This clone was seen a few times. The CDR3 bases are TGTGCCAGCGCCATCATCCGACAGGCAGGCACTGAAGCTTTCTTT. Protein product: CASAIIRQAGTEAFF. The chain joins TRBV6-5 to TRBJ1-1, with D maybe TRBD1 (6 bases). The CDR3 runs to 15 residues. The V end lost 8 bases, the J end lost 4 bases, and 20 bases lay between the germline ends. Germline CDR1 reads MNHEY; CDR2 reads SVGAGI.

A remark on this clone: This is likely an artifact of a read error, given a far larger clone one base away. V usage is TRBV5-1 and J usage is TRBJ2-3, with 10 bases matching TRBD2. Germline CDR1 is SGHRS and CDR2 is YFSETQ. Germline trimming cut 0 bases from V and 6 bases from J; bases unmatched to any gene: 4. The CDR3 length is 15 residues. CDR3 in amino acids: CASSLGGLALDTQYF. Written as DNA, the CDR3 is TGCGCCAGCAGCTTGGGGGGACTAGCGTTGGATACGCAGTATTTT.

This clone has just a few counts. The chain carries TRBV4-1 and TRBJ2-7; D tentatively reads TRBD1 or TRBD2 (5 bases each). The CDR3 sequence is 15 residues long. The germline V gene encodes CDR1 MGHRA and CDR2 YSYEKL. V was trimmed by 0 bases and J by 2 bases, leaving 11 bases between them. DNA for the CDR3: TGCGCCAGCAGCCAAGATCACCAGGGAGCCTACGAGCAGTACTTC. Encoded protein: CASSQDHQGAYEQYF.

This clone was recorded a few times. The rearrangement links TRBV7-2 to TRBJ1-1; possibly TRBD1 for D (5 bases). From germline, CDR1 is SGHTA and CDR2 FQGNSA. V was shortened by 3 bases and J by 1 base, with 9 bases between the two germline ends. The CDR3 runs to 14 residues. In DNA form, the CDR3 reads TGTGCCAGCAGCTTCTCGGGACGGAACACTGAAGCTTTCTTT. Translating gives CASSFSGRNTEAFF.

The V gene is TRBV7-8, the J gene TRBJ2-5, with a tentative D call TRBD1 (6 bases). Trimming removed 5 bases from V and 6 bases from J, with 25 bases in between. CDR1 is SGHVS and CDR2 is FQNEAQ in the germline V gene. The CDR3 runs to 17 residues. CDR3 coding DNA: TGTGCCAGCAGCCCCGGCACGAGTAACAGGGCAGCGCAGACCCAGTACTTC. This encodes CASSPGTSNRAAQTQYF.

This clone has just a few counts. The rearrangement joins TRBV2 to TRBJ2-4; TRBD1 aligns across 10 bases. CDR1 is SNHLY, CDR2 FYNNEI, per germline. The length of the CDR3 is 19 residues. V lost 0 bases to trimming and J lost 0 bases; unmatched junction nucleotides: 8. CDR3 in amino acids: CASSEAWGTGAIAKNIQYF. The CDR3 DNA is TGTGCCAGCAGTGAAGCGTGGGGGACAGGGGCGATAGCCAAAAACATTCAGTACTTC.

This clone has more than one count but fewer than ten. The V gene is TRBV4-3, the J gene TRBJ2-1; D may correspond to TRBD1 or TRBD2 (5 bases each). The V gene's germline CDR1 is LGHNA and CDR2 YSLEER. The CDR3 runs to 15 residues. V lost 0 bases, J lost 6 bases, and 12 bases lay in between. CDR3 residues: CASSQDSRGGNEQFF. CDR3 sequence (DNA): TGCGCCAGCAGCCAAGATTCGAGGGGCGGCAATGAGCAGTTCTTC.

This clone appeared many times. The CDR3 DNA is TGTGCCAGCAGCCAGACCTCCTACGAGCAGTACTTC. This translates into CASSQTSYEQYF. The chain couples TRBV7-9 to TRBJ2-7; D ambiguous. V was clipped by 5 bases and J by 0 bases, with 5 bases between them. The CDR3 is made up of 12 amino acids. Germline V gene data show CDR1 as SEHNR and CDR2 as FQNEAQ (reference sequence).

This rearrangement joins TRBV2 to TRBJ2-5; no firm D call. Germline V gene lookup returns CDR1 SNHLY and CDR2 FYNNEI. This CDR3 contains 13 residues. The V gene lost 1 base and the J gene lost 7 bases, with 10 bases spanning the gap. Here the CDR3 DNA reads TGTGCCAGCAGTGAAGGCAGCTCCGGGACCCAGTACTTC. It yields the protein CASSEGSSGTQYF.

This clone has more than one count but fewer than ten. The chain recombines TRBV7-2 with TRBJ1-4; D gene uncertain. Germline lookup yields CDR1 SGHTA and CDR2 FQGNSA. The length of the CDR3 is 13 residues. Trimming cost V 2 bases and J 4 bases, with 5 bases left between them. This CDR3 is CASSLIYNEKLFF. DNA of the CDR3: TGTGCCAGCAGCTTAATATATAATGAAAAACTGTTTTTT.

V gene TRBV18 combines with J gene TRBJ2-7, with 9 nucleotides matching TRBD1. The CDR3 extends over 14 amino acids. Germline CDR1 and CDR2: KGHSH and LQKENI. The J segment lost 5 bases and the V segment lost 3 bases, leaving 5 bases of the junction unmatched. Here the CDR3 DNA reads TGTGCCAGCTCACCCGGGACAGGGACCGACGAGCAGTACTTC. Amino acids: CASSPGTGTDEQYF.

This clone turned up a few times. The chain recombines TRBV29-1 with TRBJ2-7; D might be TRBD1 (6 bases). The length of the CDR3 is 12 residues. The germline V and J ends were trimmed by 6 bases and 5 bases, with 14 bases remaining between them. CDR1 and CDR2 (germline): SQVTM, ANQGSEA. CDR3 protein: CSVSTGFDEQYF. CDR3 in DNA: TGCAGCGTATCCACAGGGTTTGACGAGCAGTACTTC.

This chain links TRBV5-1 with TRBJ1-2; 7 bases map to TRBD1. CDR3 length: 14 amino acids. Trimming took 5 bases from V and 4 from J; bases not matched to a gene: 8. Germline V CDR1 and CDR2: SGHRS, YFSETQ. The CDR3 nucleotides are TGCGCCAGCAGGCTGACCGGGGACAGCTATGGCTACACCTTC. It codes for CASRLTGDSYGYTF.

The chain employs TRBV10-3 and TRBJ1-4, with TRBD1 matching 11 bases. The germline V gene encodes CDR1 ENHRY and CDR2 SYGVKD. Losses at the gene ends were 10 bases for V and 4 bases for J; bases not matched to a gene: 5. The CDR3 is 14 residues long. CDR3 amino acids: CATTGTGGNEKLFF. Here the CDR3 DNA reads TGTGCCACGACCGGGACAGGGGGTAATGAAAAACTGTTTTTT.

The chain recombines TRBV10-3 with TRBJ2-7, with D uncertain. CDR1 is ENHRY and CDR2 is SYGVKD in the germline V gene. There are 11 residues in the CDR3. The V and J ends lost 2 bases and 4 bases respectively, with 3 bases between them. The DNA for the CDR3 is TGTGCCATCAGTGAGCGGTACGAGCAGTACTTC. The encoded protein is CAISERYEQYF.

The chain joins TRBV5-6 to TRBJ1-4; 9 bases match TRBD1. Per the germline V gene, CDR1 is SGHDT and CDR2 is YYEEEE. CDR3 length equals 14 residues. Germline trimming cut 4 bases from V and 8 bases from J; bases unmatched to any gene: 6. The CDR3 is CASSPGQGGEKLFF. In DNA, the CDR3 is TGTGCCAGCAGCCCGGGACAGGGAGGAGAAAAACTGTTTTTT.

The V call is TRBV4-3, the J call TRBJ1-2, with 10 bases lining up with TRBD1. The CDR3 extends over 15 amino acids. The junction had 6 bases not matched to a gene; V was cut back by 4 bases and J by 4 bases. From germline, CDR1 is LGHNA and CDR2 YSLEER. The CDR3 loop is CASSPYGTGVYGYTF. The CDR3 nucleotides are TGCGCCAGCAGCCCCTATGGGACAGGGGTCTATGGCTACACCTTC.

This clone was observed many times. The sample has other DNA sequences that encode this CDR3 too. The V and J genes are TRBV28 and TRBJ2-6; D gene unclear. CDR3 length: 14 residues. Trimming left V 5 bases short and J 2 bases short, with 7 bases between. Per the germline V gene, CDR1 is MDHEN and CDR2 is SYDVKM. The CDR3 sequence: CASSTGTGANVLTF. In nucleotides, the CDR3 is TGTGCCAGCAGTACCGGAACTGGGGCCAACGTCCTGACTTTC.

This clone appeared a few times. The genes are TRBV29-1 and TRBJ2-2, with D possibly matching TRBD1 (6 bases). This CDR3 is 13 amino acids long. Germline values: CDR1 SQVTM, CDR2 ANQGSEA. V lost 3 bases to trimming and J lost 4 bases, with 9 bases between them. The CDR3 sequence is CSVEARGTGELFF. Here the CDR3 DNA reads TGCAGCGTTGAGGCCAGGGGCACCGGGGAGCTGTTTTTT.

This clone turned up a few times. The chain couples TRBV11-2 to TRBJ2-3; 14 bases are shared with TRBD2. This CDR3 has 19 residues. Germline-derived CDR1 and CDR2 are SGHAT and FQNNGV. V shed 6 bases, J shed 1 base, and the junction held 12 bases outside the gene matches. The CDR3 DNA reads TGTGCCAGCAGGCGTCAGGGACTAGCGGGGGAAAGTGGCACAGATACGCAGTATTTT. It yields the protein CASRRQGLAGESGTDTQYF. Drawing the rest from reference TRBV11-2 and TRBJ2-3, the complete variable domain is EAGVAQSPRYKIIEKRQSVAFWCNPISGHATLYWYQQILGQGPKLLIQFQNNGVVDDSQLPKDRFSAERLKGVDSTLKIQPAKLEDSAVYLCASRRQGLAGESGTDTQYFGPGTRLTVL.

In its sample, this clone was seen a few times. The chain employs TRBV10-3 and TRBJ2-5, with unresolved D. The length of the CDR3 is 14 residues. The germline gives CDR1 ENHRY, CDR2 SYGVKD. The germline V and J ends were trimmed by 11 bases and 2 bases, with 18 bases remaining between them. The CDR3 DNA is TGTGCCGTCGCCCTCAACCGGGCGCAAGAGACCCAGTACTTC. It specifies CAVALNRAQETQYF.

The genes are TRBV11-2 and TRBJ2-7, with 8 nucleotides matching TRBD1. V shed 5 bases, J shed 6 bases, and the junction held 15 bases outside the gene matches. This CDR3 region has 16 residues. The germline gives CDR1 SGHAT, CDR2 FQNNGV. CDR3 nucleotide sequence: TGTGCCAGCAGCGTAAGACCGGGACAGGAGATCGGCGAGCAGTACTTC. Its translation is CASSVRPGQEIGEQYF.

This clone has a handful of counts. The V call is TRBV7-2, the J call TRBJ1-4; D gene ambiguous. The germline V gene has CDR1 SGHTA and CDR2 FQGNSA. CDR3 size: 15 residues. V was trimmed by 1 base and J by 7 bases, leaving 13 bases between them. The CDR3 DNA reads as TGTGCCAGCAGCTTAGGTCTCCTGACGGGTGAAAAACTGTTTTTT. Translation gives CASSLGLLTGEKLFF.